This TCR beta chain was captured in a study of T-cell memory formation after mild COVID-19. Study summary: Clusters were largely donor specific.

This CDR3 contains 14 residues. Germline V gene data show CDR1 as MNHEY and CDR2 as SMNVEV (reference sequence). V lost 2 bases, J lost 5 bases, and 10 bases lay in between. Overall study results and limits: Whereas later expanders leaned CD4+, clones contracting day 15 to 85 showed a balanced CD4/CD8 makeup.

This clonotype was recorded a few times. The antigen remains unidentified. TCRdb passed the 5' RACE reads through MiXCR, listing each CDR3 protein once. The profile shows around 430,000 distinct CDR3 sequences, roughly 15% of them singletons. The sequence was collected from a man aged 18 to 30 who had mild COVID-19 (a few samples of this study predate the infection). Cell type and time point are not known. Material: PBMCs or a T cell subset sorted from them (not recorded which). V gene TRBV27 combines with J gene TRBJ2-1; D is ambiguous. In nucleotides, the CDR3 is TGTGCCAGCAGTTTAGGGATGGCTCACAATGAGCAGTTCTTC. Protein: CASSLGMAHNEQFF.